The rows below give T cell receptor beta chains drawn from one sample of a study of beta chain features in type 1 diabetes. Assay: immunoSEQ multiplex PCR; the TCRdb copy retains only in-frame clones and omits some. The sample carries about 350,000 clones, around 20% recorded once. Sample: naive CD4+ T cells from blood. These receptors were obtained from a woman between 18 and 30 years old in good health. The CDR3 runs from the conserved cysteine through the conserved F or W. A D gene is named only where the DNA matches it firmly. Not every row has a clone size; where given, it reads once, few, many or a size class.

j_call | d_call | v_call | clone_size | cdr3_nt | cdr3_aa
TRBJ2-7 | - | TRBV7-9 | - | TGTGCCAGCAGCAACCGGGATAAATCCTACGAGCAGTACTTC | CASSNRDKSYEQYF
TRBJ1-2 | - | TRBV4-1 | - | TGCGCCAGCAGCCAAGAAGGGCGGGGGCGCACCTATGGCTACACCTTC | CASSQEGRGRTYGYTF
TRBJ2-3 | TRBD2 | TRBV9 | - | TGTGCCAGCAGCGCACTAGCGGGAGCTACGCAGTATTTT | CASSALAGATQYF
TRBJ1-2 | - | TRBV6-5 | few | TGTGCCACCAGACGGAACTATGGCTACACCTTC | CATRRNYGYTF
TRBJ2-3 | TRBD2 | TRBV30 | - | TGTGCCTGGACCACGGGGGGTAACCCCCGAACGGTTACGCAGTATTTT | CAWTTGGNPRTVTQYF
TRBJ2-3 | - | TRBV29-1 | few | TGCAGCGTTGGGGGCGAAAATACGCAGTATTTT | CSVGGENTQYF
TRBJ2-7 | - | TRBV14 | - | TGTGCCAGCAGCCCAGGACATTCCCACGAGCAGTACTTC | CASSPGHSHEQYF
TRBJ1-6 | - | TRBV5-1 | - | TGCGCCAGCAGCTTGGCAGCAGGGACTGGAAATTCACCCCTCCACTTT | CASSLAAGTGNSPLHF
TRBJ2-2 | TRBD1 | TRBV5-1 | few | TGCGCCAGCAGGACTGGATCGACAGGGGACACCGGGGAGCTGTTTTTT | CASRTGSTGDTGELFF
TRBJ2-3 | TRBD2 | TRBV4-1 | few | TGCGCCAGCAGCCAAGGGTGGACTAGCGGAAACACAGATACGCAGTATTTT | CASSQGWTSGNTDTQYF
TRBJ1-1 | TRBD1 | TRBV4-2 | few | TGTGCCAGCAGCCAGGGGGTTGGGGACAGGCCTGAAGCTTTCTTT | CASSQGVGDRPEAFF
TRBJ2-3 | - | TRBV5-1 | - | TGCGCCAGCAGCTTGGGACAAATCACAGATACGCAGTATTTT | CASSLGQITDTQYF
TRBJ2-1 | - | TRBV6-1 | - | TGTGCCAGCAGTGAATGGGCTAGCGCGAGCTCCTACAATGAGCAGTTCTTC | CASSEWASASSYNEQFF
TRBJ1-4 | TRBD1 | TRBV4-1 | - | TGCGCCAGCAGCCACCCCGGGACAGGTCTTAATGAAAAACTGTTTTTT | CASSHPGTGLNEKLFF
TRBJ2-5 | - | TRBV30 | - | TGTGCCTGGAGTACCTCCCTCTCCGGGGAGACCCAGTACTTC | CAWSTSLSGETQYF
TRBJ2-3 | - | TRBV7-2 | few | TGTGCCAGCAGTTCGGCCTCCCAGGGTGTGCAGTATTTT | CASSSASQGVQYF
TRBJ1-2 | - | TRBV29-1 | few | TGCAGCGTTGCCCCCCCGCGAGGCTACACCTTC | CSVAPPRGYTF
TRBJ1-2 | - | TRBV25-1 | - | TGTGCCAGCAGTGAGAACAGGGTAGAAGGCTACACCTTC | CASSENRVEGYTF
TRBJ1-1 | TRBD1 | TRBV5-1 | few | TGCGCCAGCAGCTTGGAAGGGACAGGGGGAGGGACTGAAGCTTTCTTT | CASSLEGTGGGTEAFF
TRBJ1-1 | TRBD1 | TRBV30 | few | TGTGCCTGGAAATTACAGGGGGGGACTGAAGCTTTCTTT | CAWKLQGGTEAFF
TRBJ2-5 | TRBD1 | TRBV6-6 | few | TGTGCCAGCAGTTACTCCAAACAGGGGTGGGGGGAGACCCAGTACTTC | CASSYSKQGWGETQYF
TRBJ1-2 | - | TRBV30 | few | TGTGCCTGGAGTACTTGGGCCCCAGGAGGCTACACCTTC | CAWSTWAPGGYTF
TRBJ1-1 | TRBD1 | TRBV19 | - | TGTGCCAGCAGCGACAGGGGGCGGGGGAACACTGAAGCTTTCTTT | CASSDRGRGNTEAFF
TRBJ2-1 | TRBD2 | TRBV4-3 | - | TGCGCCAGCAGCCAAGATCCCAGCGGGGGGGCGAGGAATGAGCAGTTCTTC | CASSQDPSGGARNEQFF
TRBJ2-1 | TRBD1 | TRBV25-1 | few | TGTGCCAGCAGTAGGGGAGTAAGGGGGCAAGTTTTGTTCTTC | CASSRGVRGQVLFF
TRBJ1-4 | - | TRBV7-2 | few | TGTGCCAGCAGTCGAGGGATTAATGAAAAACTGTTTTTT | CASSRGINEKLFF
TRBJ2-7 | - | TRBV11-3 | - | TGTGCCAGCAGCTCTCCGGGGAGTAGCTCCTACGAGCAGTACTTC | CASSSPGSSSYEQYF
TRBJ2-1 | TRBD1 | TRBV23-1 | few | TGCGCCAGCAGTCAATCGTACAGGGGGAGCTCCTACAATGAGCAGTTCTTC | CASSQSYRGSSYNEQFF
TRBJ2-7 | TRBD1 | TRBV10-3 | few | TGTGCCATCAGTGAGTCATCCGGGACAGGGGGCCTCGGGCAGTACTTC | CAISESSGTGGLGQYF
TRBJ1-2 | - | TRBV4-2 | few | TGTGCCAGCAGCCGGGCTAGACGGGACATAGATGGCTACACCTTC | CASSRARRDIDGYTF
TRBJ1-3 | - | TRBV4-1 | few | TGCGCCAGCAGCCAAGGCAGCTCTGGAAACACCATATATTTT | CASSQGSSGNTIYF
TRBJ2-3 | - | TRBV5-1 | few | TGCGCCAGCAGCTTGGCCGGCGGGACCCTCACAGATACGCAGTATTTT | CASSLAGGTLTDTQYF
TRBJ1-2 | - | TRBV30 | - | TGTGCCTGGAGCCCAATGTGGGGACTGACGGGTGGCTACACCTTC | CAWSPMWGLTGGYTF
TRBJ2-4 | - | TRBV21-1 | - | TGTGCCATCCCGCACGGTGGCGAGGCCTTAGCCAAAAACATTCAGTACTTC | CAIPHGGEALAKNIQYF
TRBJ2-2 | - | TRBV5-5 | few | TGTGCCAGCAGCCTCAGGGTTTGGGACACCGGGGAGCTGTTTTTT | CASSLRVWDTGELFF
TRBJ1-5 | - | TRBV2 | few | TGTGCCAGCAGTACACAGAATAGCAATCAGCCCCAGCATTTT | CASSTQNSNQPQHF
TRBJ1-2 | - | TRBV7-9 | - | TGTGCCAGCAGCCTTACGCGGGGCTACACCTTC | CASSLTRGYTF
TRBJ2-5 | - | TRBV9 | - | TGTGCCAGCAGCGTAGCCCCAACACAAGAGACCCAGTACTTC | CASSVAPTQETQYF
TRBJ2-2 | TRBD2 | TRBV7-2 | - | TGTGCCAGCAGCTTAGGAGGCGGGGGTTACACCGGGGAGCTGTTTTTT | CASSLGGGGYTGELFF
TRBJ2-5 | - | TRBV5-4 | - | TGTGCCAGCAGCTTGGGCGGGATCTCTGCGGAGATCCAGTACTTC | CASSLGGISAEIQYF
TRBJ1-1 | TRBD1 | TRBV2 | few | TGTGCCAGCAACAGGGACAGGGGGAACACTGAAGCTTTCTTT | CASNRDRGNTEAFF
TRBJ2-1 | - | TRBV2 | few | TGTGCCAGCAGTACTGCCCGCGGAAATGAGCAGTTCTTC | CASSTARGNEQFF
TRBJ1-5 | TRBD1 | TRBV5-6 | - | TGTGCCAGCAGCTCCACGGACAGGGCAAATCAGCCCCAGCATTTT | CASSSTDRANQPQHF
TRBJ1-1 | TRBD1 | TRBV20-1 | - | TGCAGAGGGTGGACAGGGACTGAAGCTTTCTTT | CRGWTGTEAFF
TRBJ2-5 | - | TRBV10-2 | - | TGCGCCAGCAGTGAGTCGACTAGTCAAGAGACCCAGTACTTC | CASSESTSQETQYF
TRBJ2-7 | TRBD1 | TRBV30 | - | TGTGCCTGGAGCGCCGGGACAGGGATCTACGAGCAGTACTTC | CAWSAGTGIYEQYF
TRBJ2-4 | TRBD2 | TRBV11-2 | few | TGTGCCAGCAGCTTAGATGTAGCGGGAGCCAAAAACATTCAGTACTTC | CASSLDVAGAKNIQYF
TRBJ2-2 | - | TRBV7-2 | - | TGTGCCAGCAGCTTAGCGATACAGAGCACCGGGGAGCTGTTTTTT | CASSLAIQSTGELFF
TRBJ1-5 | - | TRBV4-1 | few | TGCGCCAGCAGCCAATCCCGGGACACGGATATGGGTGGCAATCAGCCCCAGCATTTT | CASSQSRDTDMGGNQPQHF
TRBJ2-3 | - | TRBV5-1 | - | TGCGCCAGCAGCCCCGGGGTGGGCACAGATACGCAGTATTTT | CASSPGVGTDTQYF